This T cell receptor (beta chain) derives from a study of T cells after yellow fever vaccination (dated by TCRdb to the late 2010s). Background for the entire study: The SMART-Seq v4 Ultra Low Input RNA kit was used to prepare libraries from fractions with low cell numbers. The cohort comprised two healthy male donors, one aged 18 to 30 and one aged 30 to 40 years. Bulk TCR alpha and beta repertoires were sequenced longitudinally to track T-cell clones before and after primary and booster YFV17D yellow fever vaccination. Blood samples were taken at several timepoints before and after primary and secondary immunization, and bulk PBMC replicates and cell subsets were isolated.

The treatment or condition label here, explained by the study, means: live attenuated yellow fever vaccine strain. At every blood-draw timepoint, two biological replicates of bulk PBMCs were collected. PBMCs were isolated from peripheral blood using a standard Ficoll-Paque protocol. TriZol was used to extract RNA from bulk PBMCs, CD4 and CD8 fractions, and dextramer-positive and dextramer-negative fractions. General conclusions and limits of the study: The study included only a couple of donors, which limits how far the findings can be generalized. The secondary T-cell response was weaker than the primary response but faster, peaking on day 5 instead of day 15. Because abundant contaminating clonotypes from the bulk population could be contained in FACS-sorted repertoires, computational filtering was required. A small share of clonotypes occurred in both CD4 and CD8 compartments, likely arising from convergent recombination. After the booster, most clones that had expanded after primary vaccination were detected again (approximately 97% of CD4 and around nine tenths of CD8), suggesting broad maintenance of memory.

For this clonotype: The specificity of this receptor is unknown. Base qualities were left out, and no much larger clone turns up one base away.

Synthesis of TCR cDNA relied on 5'RACE template switching, a step that introduced a universal primer site along with unique molecular identifiers. cDNA synthesis was primed from both the TCR alpha and TCR beta constant segments. Library amplification used two PCR steps, and the second PCR step added sample barcodes and sequencing adapters. Sequencing of libraries was performed on Illumina HiSeq 2500 (2x100 bp) or NovaSeq (2x150 bp). In the original analysis: Reads were demultiplexed and collapsed into UMI consensus sequences with MIGEC, and V(D)J alignment was performed with MiXCR. Using edgeR on replicate PBMC samples, clonotypes were called vaccine-responding if FDR was below 0.01 and the log2 fold change was above 5 up to day 15. Bulk clonotypes were assigned CD4 or CD8 identity according to which sequenced CD4 or CD8 repertoire held them at higher abundance. TCRdb redid the processing of the public reads, applying fastp at Q25 and MiXCR, and retained in-frame beta chains. Every entry covers one CDR3 protein and lists the most common genes and DNA from its rows. It is TCRdb's table, rather than the study itself, that gives the V and J calls and clone size. The sample contains some 560,000 distinct CDR3 sequences, roughly a sixth of them found a single time. The top ten constitute 17% of the sample.

Sequencing used PBMCs, obtained around 5 days after the first yellow fever vaccination. This clonotype was obtained from a man aged 18 to 30 who received the YFV17D yellow fever vaccine.

The CDR3 protein is CATSRDPGLSYEQYF. In nucleotides, the sequence is TGTGCCACCAGCAGAGACCCAGGGCTGTCCTACGAGCAGTACTTC. The sequence links TRBV15 to TRBJ2-7, with a tentative D gene TRBD1 over 5 matching bases. The germline V gene encodes CDR1 LNHNV and CDR2 YYDKDF (reference sequence). The CDR3 runs 15 residues from the cysteine to the phenylalanine. CDR3 DNA only is kept here, 45 bases in frame from base 1. The junction carries 10 bases between V and J, which are trimmed by 0 bases and 1 base respectively.